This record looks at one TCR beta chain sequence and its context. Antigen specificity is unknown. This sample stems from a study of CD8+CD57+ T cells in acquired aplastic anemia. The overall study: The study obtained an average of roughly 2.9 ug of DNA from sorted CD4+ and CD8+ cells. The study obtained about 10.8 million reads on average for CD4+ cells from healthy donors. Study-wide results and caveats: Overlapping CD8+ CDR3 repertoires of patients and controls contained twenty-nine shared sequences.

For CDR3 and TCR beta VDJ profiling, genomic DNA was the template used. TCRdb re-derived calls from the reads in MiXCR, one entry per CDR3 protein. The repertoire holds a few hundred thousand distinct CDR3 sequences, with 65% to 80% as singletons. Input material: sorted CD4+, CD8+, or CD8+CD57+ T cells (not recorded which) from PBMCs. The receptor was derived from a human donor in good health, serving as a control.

CDR3 nucleotides: TGTGCCACCAGCAAAGGGACAGATCAGCCCCAGCATTTT. Amino acid sequence: CATSKGTDQPQHF. The chain joins TRBV15 to TRBJ1-5, with 7 bases aligning to TRBD1. Germline trimming cut 4 bases from V and 5 bases from J; bases unmatched to any gene: 2. The CDR3 covers 13 residues. CDR1 is LNHNV and CDR2 is YYDKDF in the germline V gene (reference sequence).